This T cell receptor (beta chain) originates from a study of cytomegalovirus exposure and HLA in healthy donors. Study-level findings and limits: Cytomegalovirus status was reportedly diagnosed by the classifier with high sensitivity and specificity.

With respect to this clone: Antigen: not known.

Vbeta (60) and Jbeta (13) primers were used in the PCR. Generated by immunoSEQ multiplex PCR, the TCRdb table keeps only in-frame clones and is missing some. The profile covers about 190,000 clones, with 80% to 90% appearing a single time and 1.3% taken by the ten largest. The CDR3 contains 16 residues. Germline V CDR1 and CDR2: WSHSY, SAAADI. Germline trimming cut 3 bases from V and 3 bases from J; bases unmatched to any gene: 7. The TCR comes from a man aged 25 to 45 in good health and CMV-seronegative. Sequences were obtained from PBMCs. This chain connects TRBV10-2 to TRBJ2-2; 7 positions agree with TRBD2. The DNA of the CDR3 is TGCGCCAGCAGTGATTTGTTCGCGGGGGACACCGGGGAGCTGTTTTTT. Amino acids: CASSDLFAGDTGELFF.